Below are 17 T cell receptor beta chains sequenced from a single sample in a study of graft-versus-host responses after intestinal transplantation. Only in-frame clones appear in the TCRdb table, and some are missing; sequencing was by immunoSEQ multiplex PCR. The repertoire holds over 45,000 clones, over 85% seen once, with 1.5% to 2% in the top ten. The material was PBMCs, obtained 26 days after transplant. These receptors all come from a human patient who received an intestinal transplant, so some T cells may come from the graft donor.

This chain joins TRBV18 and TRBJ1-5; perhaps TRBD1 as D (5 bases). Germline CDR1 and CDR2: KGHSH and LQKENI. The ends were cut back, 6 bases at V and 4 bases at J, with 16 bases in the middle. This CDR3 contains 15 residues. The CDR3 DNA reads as TGTGCCAGCTCCCCTTTGGGGGGGAGTAATCAGCCCCAGCATTTT. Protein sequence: CASSPLGGSNQPQHF.

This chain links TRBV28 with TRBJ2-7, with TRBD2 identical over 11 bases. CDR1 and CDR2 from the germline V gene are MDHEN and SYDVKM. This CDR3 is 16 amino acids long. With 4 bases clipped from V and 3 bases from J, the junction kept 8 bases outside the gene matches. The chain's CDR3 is CASSYPTSGNLYEQYF. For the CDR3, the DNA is TGTGCCAGCAGTTACCCGACTAGCGGGAATCTCTACGAGCAGTACTTC.

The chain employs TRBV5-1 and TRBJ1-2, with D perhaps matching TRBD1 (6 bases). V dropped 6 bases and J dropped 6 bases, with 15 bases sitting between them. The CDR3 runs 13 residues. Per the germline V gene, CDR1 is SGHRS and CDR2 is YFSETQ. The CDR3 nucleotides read TGCGCCAGCAACTATGGTCCAGGGGATGGCTACACCTTC. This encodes CASNYGPGDGYTF.

CDR3 loop: CASSSWGGNEQFF. The DNA for the CDR3 is TGTGCCAGCAGTTCCTGGGGAGGCAATGAGCAGTTCTTC. The chain has TRBV27 and TRBJ2-1, with D maybe TRBD2 (6 bases). V shed 4 bases and J shed 6 bases, with 10 bases lying between them. Germline CDR1 is MNHEY and CDR2 is SMNVEV (reference sequence). This CDR3 has 13 residues.

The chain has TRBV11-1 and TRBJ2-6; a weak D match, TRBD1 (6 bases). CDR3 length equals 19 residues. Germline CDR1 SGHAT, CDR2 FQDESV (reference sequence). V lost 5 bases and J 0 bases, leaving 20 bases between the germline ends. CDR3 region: CASSLRRGQTYSGANVLTF. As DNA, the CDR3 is TGTGCCAGCAGCCTACGCCGTGGACAGACCTACTCTGGGGCCAACGTCCTGACTTTC. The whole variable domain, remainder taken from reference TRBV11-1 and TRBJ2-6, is EAEVAQSPRYKITEKSQAVAFWCDPISGHATLYWYRQILGQGPELLVQFQDESVVDDSQLPKDRFSAERLKGVDSTLKIQPAELGDSAMYLCASSLRRGQTYSGANVLTFGAGSRLTVL.

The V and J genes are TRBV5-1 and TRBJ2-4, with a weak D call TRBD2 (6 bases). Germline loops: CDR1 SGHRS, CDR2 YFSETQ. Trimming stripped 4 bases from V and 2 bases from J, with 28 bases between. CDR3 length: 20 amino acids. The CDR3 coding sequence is TGCGCCAGCAGCCCGTTCCCGTCCGGGAGTACAGGAGGTACCAAAAACATTCAGTACTTC. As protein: CASSPFPSGSTGGTKNIQYF.

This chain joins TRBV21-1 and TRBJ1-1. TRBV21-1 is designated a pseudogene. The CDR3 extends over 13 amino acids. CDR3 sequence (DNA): TGTGCCAGCAGCAACGGGTTGGGTGCTGAAGCTTTCTTT. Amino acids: CASSNGLGAEAFF.

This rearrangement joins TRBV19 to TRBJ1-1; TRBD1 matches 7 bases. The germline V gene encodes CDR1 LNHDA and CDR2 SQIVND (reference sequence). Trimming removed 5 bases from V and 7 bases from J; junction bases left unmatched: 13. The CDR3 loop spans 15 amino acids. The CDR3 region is CASSVPWDRQFEAFF. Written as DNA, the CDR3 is TGTGCCAGTAGTGTCCCCTGGGACAGACAGTTTGAAGCTTTCTTT.

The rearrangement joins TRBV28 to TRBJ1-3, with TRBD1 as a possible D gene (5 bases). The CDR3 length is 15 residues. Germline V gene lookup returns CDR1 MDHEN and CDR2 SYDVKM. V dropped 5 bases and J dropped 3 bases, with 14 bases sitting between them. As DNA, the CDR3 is TGTGCCAGCAGTGGGGGGGACCCGTATGGAAACACCATATATTTT. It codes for CASSGGDPYGNTIYF. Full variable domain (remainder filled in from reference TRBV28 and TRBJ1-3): DVKVTQSSRYLVKRTGEKVFLECVQDMDHENMFWYRQDPGLGLRLIYFSYDVKMKEKGDIPEGYSVSREKKERFSLILESASTNQTSMYLCASSGGDPYGNTIYFGEGSWLTVV.

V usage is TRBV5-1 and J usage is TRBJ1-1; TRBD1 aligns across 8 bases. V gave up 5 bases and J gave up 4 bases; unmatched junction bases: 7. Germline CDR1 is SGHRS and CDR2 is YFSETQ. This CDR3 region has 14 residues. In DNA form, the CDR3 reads TGCGCCAGCAGGCAACAGGGGGAGAGCACTGAAGCTTTCTTT. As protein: CASRQQGESTEAFF.

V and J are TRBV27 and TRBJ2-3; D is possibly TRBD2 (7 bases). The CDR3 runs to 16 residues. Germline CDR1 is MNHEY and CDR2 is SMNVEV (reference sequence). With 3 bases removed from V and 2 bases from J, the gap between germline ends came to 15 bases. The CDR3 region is CASSLEGGISTDTQYF. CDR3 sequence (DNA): TGTGCCAGCAGTTTGGAGGGGGGGATTTCCACAGATACGCAGTATTTT.

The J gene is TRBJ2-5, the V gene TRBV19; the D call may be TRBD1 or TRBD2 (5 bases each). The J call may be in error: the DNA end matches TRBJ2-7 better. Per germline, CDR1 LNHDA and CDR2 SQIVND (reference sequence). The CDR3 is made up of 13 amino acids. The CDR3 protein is CASSVGTDYEQYF. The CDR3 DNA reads TGTGCCAGTAGTGTCGGGACGGACTACGAGCAGTACTTC.

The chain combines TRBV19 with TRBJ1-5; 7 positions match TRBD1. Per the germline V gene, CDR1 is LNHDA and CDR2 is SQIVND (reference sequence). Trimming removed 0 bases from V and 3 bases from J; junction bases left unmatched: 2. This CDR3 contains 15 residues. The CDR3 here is CASSIEGQYNQPQHF. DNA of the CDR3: TGTGCCAGTAGTATAGAGGGACAGTACAATCAGCCCCAGCATTTT.

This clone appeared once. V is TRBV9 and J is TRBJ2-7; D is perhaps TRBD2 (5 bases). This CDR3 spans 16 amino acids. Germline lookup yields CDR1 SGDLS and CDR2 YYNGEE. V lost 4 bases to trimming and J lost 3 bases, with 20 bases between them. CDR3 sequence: CASSPILVAGLYEQYF. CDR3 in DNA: TGTGCCAGCAGCCCCATTCTAGTAGCAGGACTCTACGAGCAGTACTTC.

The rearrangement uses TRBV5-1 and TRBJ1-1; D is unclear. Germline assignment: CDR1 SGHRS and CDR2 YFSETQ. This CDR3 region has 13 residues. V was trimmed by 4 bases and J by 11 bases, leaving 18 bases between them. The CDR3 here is CASSGPGEPAAFF. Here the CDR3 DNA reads TGCGCCAGCAGCGGACCGGGAGAACCCGCGGCTTTCTTT.

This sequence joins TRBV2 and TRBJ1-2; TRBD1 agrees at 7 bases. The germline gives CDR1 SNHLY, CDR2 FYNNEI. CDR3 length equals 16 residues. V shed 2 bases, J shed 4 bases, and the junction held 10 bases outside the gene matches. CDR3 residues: CASSEYGAGGSYGYTF. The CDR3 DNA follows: TGTGCCAGCAGTGAATATGGGGCAGGGGGAAGCTATGGCTACACCTTC. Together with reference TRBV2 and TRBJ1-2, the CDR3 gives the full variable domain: EPEVTQTPSHQVTQMGQEVILRCVPISNHLYFYWYRQILGQKVEFLVSFYNNEISEKSEIFDDQFSVERPDGSNFTLKIRSTKLEDSAMYFCASSEYGAGGSYGYTFGSGTRLTVV.

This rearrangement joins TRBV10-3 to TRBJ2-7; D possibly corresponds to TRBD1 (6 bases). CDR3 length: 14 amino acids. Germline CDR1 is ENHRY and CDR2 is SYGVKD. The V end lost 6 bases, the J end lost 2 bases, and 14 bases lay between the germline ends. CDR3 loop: CAIRGAGDPYEQYF. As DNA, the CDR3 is TGTGCCATCAGGGGAGCAGGGGATCCCTACGAGCAGTACTTC.